This entry lists 14 T cell receptor beta chains sequenced from one sample in a study of T cells in Graves' hyperthyroidism and ophthalmopathy. TCR beta CDR3 sequences were amplified from RNA transcripts. Using the HTBI primer set, a first-round RT-PCR was run on the TCR CDR3. TCRdb processed the multiplex PCR reads anew with MiXCR; each CDR3 protein has one entry. The sample consists of some 350,000 distinct CDR3 sequences, approximately 20% of them appearing once. Material for sequencing was blood. These receptors all come from a young woman with Graves' hyperthyroidism.

This clonotype was recorded at least ten times. This chain links TRBV2 with TRBJ2-5, with a possible D match to TRBD1 (6 bases). The length of the CDR3 is 14 residues. The ends were cut back, 6 bases at V and 0 bases at J, with 11 bases in the middle. From germline, CDR1 is SNHLY and CDR2 FYNNEI. The CDR3 DNA reads TGTGCCAGCAGGTACGGACAGTACCAAGAGACCCAGTACTTC. Its protein product is CASRYGQYQETQYF.

V is TRBV4-2 and J is TRBJ1-1, with TRBD1 as a possible D gene (5 bases). The V gene lost 0 bases and the J gene lost 10 bases, with 18 bases spanning the gap. The CDR3 length is 15 residues. In germline, CDR1 is LGHNA, CDR2 YNFKEQ. This chain's CDR3 is CASSQEGGVRGAAFF. The CDR3 DNA reads as TGTGCCAGCAGCCAAGAGGGGGGGGTGCGAGGAGCAGCTTTCTTT.

The chain employs TRBV6-1 and TRBJ1-1, with D perhaps TRBD1 (6 bases). The CDR3 spans 14 residues. The V end was cut by 3 bases, the J end by 1 base, with 9 bases between. The germline V gene has CDR1 MNHNS and CDR2 SASEGT. The CDR3 here is CASSDRGGNTEAFF. The CDR3 DNA is TGTGCCAGCAGTGACAGGGGTGGGAACACTGAAGCTTTCTTT.

This clonotype appeared many times. The chain links TRBV27 to TRBJ2-7, with 8 bases fitting TRBD2. Unmatched junction bases numbered 11, after V lost 5 bases and J lost 5 bases. The CDR3 consists of 15 residues. Germline loops: CDR1 MNHEY, CDR2 SMNVEV (reference sequence). CDR3 sequence reads: CASSPRERGRHEQYF. For the CDR3, the DNA is TGTGCCAGCAGTCCCAGGGAGCGGGGGCGGCACGAGCAGTACTTC.

This clonotype showed up many times. This rearrangement joins TRBV11-2 to TRBJ2-5, with D possibly TRBD1 on 6 matching bases. Germline-derived CDR1 and CDR2 are SGHAT and FQNNGV. This CDR3 spans 18 amino acids. Trimming stripped 8 bases from V and 3 bases from J, with 28 bases between. In DNA form, the CDR3 reads TGTGCCAGCCCTCCTCTTTGGTTTAGGGCAGGGGCGAAAGAGACCCAGTACTTC. Amino acids: CASPPLWFRAGAKETQYF.

Many counts were recorded for this clonotype. This sequence joins TRBV4-1 and TRBJ2-7; perhaps D is TRBD1 or TRBD2 (6 bases each). The ends were cut back, 1 base at V and 5 bases at J, with 12 bases in the middle. The germline CDR1 and CDR2 sequences are MGHRA and YSYEKL. This CDR3 has 14 amino acids. DNA for the CDR3: TGCGCCAGCAGCCAAGGGGGGGCCGACCACGAGCAGTACTTC. Residues: CASSQGGADHEQYF.

Worth noting for this clonotype: With a much larger clone just one base away, this may be a read error. V gene TRBV12-3 or TRBV12-4 combines with J gene TRBJ2-4; D perhaps matches TRBD2 (6 bases). The CDR3 has 15 residues. CDR3 sequence: CSSSYWGVSKNIQYF. The CDR3 DNA reads as TGTTCCAGCAGTTATTGGGGGGTGTCCAAAAACATTCAGTACTTC.

This clonotype was seen at least ten times. This rearrangement joins TRBV29-1 to TRBJ2-2, with TRBD1 matching over 11 bases. This CDR3 comprises 14 residues. Germline CDR1 is SQVTM and CDR2 is ANQGSEA. V was clipped by 7 bases and J by 8 bases; unmatched bases: 9. This CDR3 is CSASTGTGGGELFF. CDR3 sequence (DNA): TGCAGCGCTAGCACCGGGACAGGGGGTGGGGAGCTGTTTTTT.

The table lists this clonotype with many counts. The V and J genes are TRBV9 and TRBJ1-3; no reliable D call. Trimming stripped 0 bases from V and 2 bases from J, with 9 bases between. CDR1 and CDR2 (germline): SGDLS, YYNGEE. CDR3 length: 15 amino acids. The CDR3 is CASSVAGGPGNTIYF. The CDR3 DNA sequence: TGTGCCAGCAGCGTAGCAGGAGGGCCTGGAAACACCATATATTTT. Using reference TRBV9 and TRBJ1-3 for the parts outside the CDR3, the full variable domain is DSGVTQTPKHLITATGQRVTLRCSPRSGDLSVYWYQQSLDQGLQFLIQYYNGEERAKGNILERFSAQQFPDLHSELNLSSLELGDSALYFCASSVAGGPGNTIYFGEGSWLTVV.

Ten or more counts support this clonotype. V usage is TRBV20-1 and J usage is TRBJ2-7; the D gene is possibly TRBD1 (5 bases). Germline assignment: CDR1 DFQATT and CDR2 SNEGSKA (reference sequence). Trimming pared 1 base from V and 9 bases from J, leaving 16 bases between. The CDR3 loop spans 13 amino acids. The CDR3 region has the DNA TGCAGTGCTAGAGTCCCCAGGGTCACCCGGCAGTACTTC. This sequence encodes CSARVPRVTRQYF.

In regard to this clonotype: Mismatch with germline at one junction end may stem from a read error. The chain employs TRBV11-1 and TRBJ1-1; D gene ambiguous. The CDR3 covers 14 residues. The germline V gene encodes CDR1 SGHAT and CDR2 FQDESV (reference sequence). CDR3 loop: CASSARKANTDAFF. In DNA, the CDR3 is TGTGCCAGCAGCGCGAGGAAGGCGAACACTGATGCTTTCTTT.

In its sample, this clonotype was seen many times. The chain joins TRBV11-2 to TRBJ1-1, with TRBD1 as a possible D gene (6 bases). There are 13 residues in the CDR3. Germline V gives CDR1 SGHAT, CDR2 FQNNGV. The V gene lost 7 bases and the J gene lost 5 bases, with 14 bases spanning the gap. CDR3 loop: CASTRKGGTEAFF. The CDR3, as DNA: TGTGCCAGCACTAGAAAGGGGGGGACTGAAGCTTTCTTT.

This clonotype was seen repeatedly, ten times or more. This chain connects TRBV2 to TRBJ2-7; TRBD1 matches 8 bases. Germline trimming cut 8 bases from V and 6 bases from J; bases unmatched to any gene: 6. Germline loops: CDR1 SNHLY, CDR2 FYNNEI. The CDR3 runs 12 residues. The CDR3 DNA reads as TGTGCCAGCTCGCAGACAGGGGCCGAGCAGTACTTC. Translating it yields CASSQTGAEQYF.

This clonotype has ten or more counts. This chain links TRBV6-5 with TRBJ2-5, with TRBD2 matching over 7 bases. The germline V gene encodes CDR1 MNHEY and CDR2 SVGAGI. V gave up 7 bases and J gave up 3 bases; unmatched junction bases: 11. The CDR3 runs to 15 residues. The CDR3 protein is CASTHWAGEKETQYF. In nucleotides, the CDR3 is TGTGCCAGCACCCACTGGGCGGGGGAGAAAGAGACCCAGTACTTC.